Detailed here is one T cell receptor beta chain. What it recognizes is unknown. Repertoires were generated with immunoSEQ multiplex PCR, while TCRdb's copy carries only in-frame clones and drops some. The top ten hold under 7.5% of the sample, which has 45,000 or so clones, around 89% seen once. The germline V and J ends were trimmed by 0 bases and 2 bases, with 10 bases remaining between them. This CDR3 spans 15 amino acids. Documented time point: week 35, safety follow-up. With topical imiquimod, each dose of the vaccine consisted of 300 ug of mutant IDH1 20-mer peptide. The data stem from a study of a mutant IDH1 vaccine in newly diagnosed glioma.

Sequenced material: PBMCs, taken from a glioma patient whose treatment included an IDH1 peptide vaccine. This receptor was obtained from a middle-aged woman with glioma. The chain carries TRBV6-7 and TRBJ2-5; D unclear. TRBV6-7 is designated an ORF whose function remains uncertain. This chain's CDR3 is CASSYSIQDQETQYF. The CDR3 DNA reads TGTGCCAGCAGTTACTCGATCCAGGATCAAGAGACCCAGTACTTC.